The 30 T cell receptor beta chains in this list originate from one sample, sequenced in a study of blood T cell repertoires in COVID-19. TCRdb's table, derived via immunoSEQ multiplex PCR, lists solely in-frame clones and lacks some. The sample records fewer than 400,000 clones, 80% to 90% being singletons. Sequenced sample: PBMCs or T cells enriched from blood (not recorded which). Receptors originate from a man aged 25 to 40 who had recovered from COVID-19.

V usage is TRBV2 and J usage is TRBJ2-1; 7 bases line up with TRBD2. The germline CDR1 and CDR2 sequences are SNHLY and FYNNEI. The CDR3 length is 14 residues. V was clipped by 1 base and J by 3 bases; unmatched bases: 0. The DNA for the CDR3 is TGTGCCAGCAGTGAAGGGACTAGCTACAATGAGCAGTTCTTC. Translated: CASSEGTSYNEQFF. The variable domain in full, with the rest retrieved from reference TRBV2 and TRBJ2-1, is EPEVTQTPSHQVTQMGQEVILRCVPISNHLYFYWYRQILGQKVEFLVSFYNNEISEKSEIFDDQFSVERPDGSNFTLKIRSTKLEDSAMYFCASSEGTSYNEQFFGPGTRLTVL.

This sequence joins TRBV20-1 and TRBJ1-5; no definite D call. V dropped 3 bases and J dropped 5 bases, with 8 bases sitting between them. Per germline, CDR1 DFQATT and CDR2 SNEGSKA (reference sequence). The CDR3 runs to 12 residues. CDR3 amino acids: CSASSGDQPQHF. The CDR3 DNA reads TGCAGTGCTAGTTCCGGGGATCAGCCCCAGCATTTT.

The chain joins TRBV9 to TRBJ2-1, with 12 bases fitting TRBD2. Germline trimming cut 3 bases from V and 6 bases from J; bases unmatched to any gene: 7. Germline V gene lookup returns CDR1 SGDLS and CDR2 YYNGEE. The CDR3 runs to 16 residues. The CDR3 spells CASSAWPLAGGNEQFF. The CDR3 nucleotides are TGTGCCAGCAGCGCCTGGCCACTAGCGGGGGGCAATGAGCAGTTCTTC.

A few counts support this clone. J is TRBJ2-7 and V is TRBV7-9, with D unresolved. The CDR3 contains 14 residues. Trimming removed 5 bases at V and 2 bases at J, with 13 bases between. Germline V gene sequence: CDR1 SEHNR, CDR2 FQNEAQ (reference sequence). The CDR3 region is CASSPRANPYEQYF. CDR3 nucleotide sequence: TGTGCCAGCAGCCCTAGAGCCAACCCCTACGAGCAGTACTTC.

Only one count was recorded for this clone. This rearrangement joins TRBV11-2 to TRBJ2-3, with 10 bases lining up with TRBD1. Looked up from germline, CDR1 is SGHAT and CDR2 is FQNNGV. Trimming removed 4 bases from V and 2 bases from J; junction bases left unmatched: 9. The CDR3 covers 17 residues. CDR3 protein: CASSSPGTGDLTDTQYF. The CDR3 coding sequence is TGTGCCAGCAGCTCGCCTGGGACAGGGGACCTCACAGATACGCAGTATTTT.

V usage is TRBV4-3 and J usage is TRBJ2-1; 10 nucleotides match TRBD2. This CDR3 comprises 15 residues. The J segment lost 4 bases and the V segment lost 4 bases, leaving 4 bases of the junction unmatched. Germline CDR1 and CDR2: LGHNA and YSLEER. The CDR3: CASSPLAGVYNEQFF. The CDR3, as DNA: TGCGCCAGCAGCCCCCTAGCGGGGGTATACAATGAGCAGTTCTTC.

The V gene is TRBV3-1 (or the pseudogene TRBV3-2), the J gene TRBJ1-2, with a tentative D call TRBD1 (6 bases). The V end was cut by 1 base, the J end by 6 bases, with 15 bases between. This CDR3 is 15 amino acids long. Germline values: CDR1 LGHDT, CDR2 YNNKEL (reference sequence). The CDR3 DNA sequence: TGTGCCAGCAGCCAAGCTAGAGGCCAGGGGAATGGCTACACCTTC. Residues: CASSQARGQGNGYTF.

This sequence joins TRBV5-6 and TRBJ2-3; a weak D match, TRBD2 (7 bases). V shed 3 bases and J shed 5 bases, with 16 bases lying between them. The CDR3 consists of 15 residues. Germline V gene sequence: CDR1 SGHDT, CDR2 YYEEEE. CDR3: CASSWVTGGQDTQYF. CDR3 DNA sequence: TGTGCCAGCAGCTGGGTAACGGGGGGCCAAGATACGCAGTATTTT.

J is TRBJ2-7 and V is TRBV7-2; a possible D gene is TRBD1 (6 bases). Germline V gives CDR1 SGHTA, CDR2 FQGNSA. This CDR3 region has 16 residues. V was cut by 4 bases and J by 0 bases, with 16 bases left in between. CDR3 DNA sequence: TGTGCCAGCAGCTCCATAACAGGGTCTGACTCCTACGAGCAGTACTTC. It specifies CASSSITGSDSYEQYF.

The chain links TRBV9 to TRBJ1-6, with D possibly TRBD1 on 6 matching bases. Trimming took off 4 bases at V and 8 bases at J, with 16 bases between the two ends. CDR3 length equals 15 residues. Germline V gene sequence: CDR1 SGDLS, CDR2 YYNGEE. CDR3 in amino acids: CASSFRQVGDSPLHF. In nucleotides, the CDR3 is TGTGCCAGCAGCTTTCGACAGGTCGGGGATTCACCCCTCCACTTT.

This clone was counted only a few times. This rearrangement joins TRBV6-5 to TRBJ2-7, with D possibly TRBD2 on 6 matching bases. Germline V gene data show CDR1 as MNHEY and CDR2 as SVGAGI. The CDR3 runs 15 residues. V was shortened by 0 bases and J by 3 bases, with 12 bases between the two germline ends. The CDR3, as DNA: TGTGCCAGCAGTTACTCGAACGGGGGAGGCTACGAGCAGTACTTC. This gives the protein CASSYSNGGGYEQYF.

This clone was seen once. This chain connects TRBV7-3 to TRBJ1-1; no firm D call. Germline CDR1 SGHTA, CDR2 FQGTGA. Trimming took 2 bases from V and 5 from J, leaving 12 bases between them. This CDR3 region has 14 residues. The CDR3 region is CASSLEPRGTEAFF. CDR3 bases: TGTGCCAGCAGCTTAGAACCCAGAGGGACTGAAGCTTTCTTT.

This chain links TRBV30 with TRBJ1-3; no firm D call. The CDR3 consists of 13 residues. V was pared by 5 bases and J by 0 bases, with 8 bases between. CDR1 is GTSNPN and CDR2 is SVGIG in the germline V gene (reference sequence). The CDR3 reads CAWGRSSGNTIYF. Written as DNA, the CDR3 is TGTGCCTGGGGACGGAGCTCTGGAAACACCATATATTTT.

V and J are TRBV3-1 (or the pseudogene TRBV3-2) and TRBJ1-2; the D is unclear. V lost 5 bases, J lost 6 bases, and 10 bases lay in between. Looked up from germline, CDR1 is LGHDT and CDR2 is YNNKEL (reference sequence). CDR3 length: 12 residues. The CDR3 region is CASSATRDGYTF. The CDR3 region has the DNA TGTGCCAGCAGCGCCACCCGCGATGGCTACACCTTC.

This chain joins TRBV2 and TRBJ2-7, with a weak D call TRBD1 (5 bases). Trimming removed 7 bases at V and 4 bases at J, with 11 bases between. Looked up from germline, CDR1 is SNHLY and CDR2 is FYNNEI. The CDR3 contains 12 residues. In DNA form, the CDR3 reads TGTGCCAGCACTATCAGGGAATACGAGCAGTACTTC. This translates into CASTIREYEQYF.

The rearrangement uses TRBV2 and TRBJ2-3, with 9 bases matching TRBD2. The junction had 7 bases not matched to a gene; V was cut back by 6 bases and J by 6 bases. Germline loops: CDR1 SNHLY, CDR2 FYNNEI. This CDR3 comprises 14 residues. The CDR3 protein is CASRLAGGPDTQYF. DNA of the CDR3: TGTGCCAGCAGGTTGGCGGGGGGGCCCGATACGCAGTATTTT.

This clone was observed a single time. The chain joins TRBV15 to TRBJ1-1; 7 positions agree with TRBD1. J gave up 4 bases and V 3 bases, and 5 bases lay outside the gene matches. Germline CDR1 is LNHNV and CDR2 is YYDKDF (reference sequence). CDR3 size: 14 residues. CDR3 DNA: TGTGCCACCAGCAGGAACTCAGGGGGCACTGAAGCTTTCTTT. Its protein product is CATSRNSGGTEAFF.

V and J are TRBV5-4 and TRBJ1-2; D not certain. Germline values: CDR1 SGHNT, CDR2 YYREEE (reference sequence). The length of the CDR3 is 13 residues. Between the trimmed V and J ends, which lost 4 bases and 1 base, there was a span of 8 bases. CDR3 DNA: TGTGCCAGCAGCCCTGAGGTTAACTATGGCTACACCTTC. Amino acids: CASSPEVNYGYTF. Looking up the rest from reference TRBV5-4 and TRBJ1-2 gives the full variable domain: ETGVTQSPTHLIKTRGQQVTLRCSSQSGHNTVSWYQQALGQGPQFIFQYYREEENGRGNFPPRFSGLQFPNYSSELNVNALELDDSALYLCASSPEVNYGYTFGSGTRLTVV.

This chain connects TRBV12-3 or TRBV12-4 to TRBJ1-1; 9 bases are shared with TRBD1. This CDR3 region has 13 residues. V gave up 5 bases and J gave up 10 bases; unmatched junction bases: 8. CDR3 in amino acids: CASSPGSTGGAFF. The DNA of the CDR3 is TGTGCCAGCAGTCCCGGATCGACAGGGGGAGCTTTCTTT.

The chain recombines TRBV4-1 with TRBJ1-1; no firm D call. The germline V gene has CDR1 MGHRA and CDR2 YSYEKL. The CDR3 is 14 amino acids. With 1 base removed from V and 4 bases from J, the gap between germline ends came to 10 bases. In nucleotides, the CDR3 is TGCGCCAGCAGCCAAGGCTGGGCCGGCACTGAAGCTTTCTTT. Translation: CASSQGWAGTEAFF.

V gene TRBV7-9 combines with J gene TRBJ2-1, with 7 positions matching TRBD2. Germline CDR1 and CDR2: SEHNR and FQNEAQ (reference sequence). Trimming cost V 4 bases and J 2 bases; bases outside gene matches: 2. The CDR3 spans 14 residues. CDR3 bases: TGTGCCAGCAGCTCGGGGGGTACCTACAATGAGCAGTTCTTC. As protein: CASSSGGTYNEQFF.

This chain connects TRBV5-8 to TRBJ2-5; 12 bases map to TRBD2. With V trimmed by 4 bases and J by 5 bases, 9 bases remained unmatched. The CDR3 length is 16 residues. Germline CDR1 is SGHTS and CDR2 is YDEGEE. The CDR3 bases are TGTGCCAGCAGCCGCCCTGGACTAGCGGGGATGGAGACCCAGTACTTC. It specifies CASSRPGLAGMETQYF. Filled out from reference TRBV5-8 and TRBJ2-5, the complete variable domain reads EAGVTQSPTHLIKTRGQQATLRCSPISGHTSVYWYQQALGLGLQFLLWYDEGEERNRGNFPPRFSGRQFPNYSSELNVNALELEDSALYLCASSRPGLAGMETQYFGPGTRLLVL.

The DNA of the CDR3 is TGTGCCAGCAGCCTCGGAGTAAGGCAGCCCCAGCATTTT. It yields the protein CASSLGVRQPQHF. The chain is built from TRBV2 and TRBJ1-5; no clear D gene. The CDR3 is made up of 13 amino acids. Germline CDR1 and CDR2: SNHLY and FYNNEI. V dropped 6 bases and J dropped 7 bases, with 13 bases sitting between them.

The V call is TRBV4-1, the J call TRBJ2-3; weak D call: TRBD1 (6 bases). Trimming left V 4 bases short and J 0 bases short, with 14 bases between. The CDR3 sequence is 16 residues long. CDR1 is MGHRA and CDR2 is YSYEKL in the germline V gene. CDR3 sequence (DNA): TGCGCCAGCAGCCGTCGACTCCAGGGGAGCACAGATACGCAGTATTTT. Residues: CASSRRLQGSTDTQYF.

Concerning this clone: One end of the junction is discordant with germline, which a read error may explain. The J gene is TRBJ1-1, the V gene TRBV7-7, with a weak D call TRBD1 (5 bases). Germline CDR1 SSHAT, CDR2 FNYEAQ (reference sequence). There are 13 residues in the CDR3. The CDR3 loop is CASSLGRNTEAFF. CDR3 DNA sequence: TGTGCTAGCAGCTTGGGGCGGAACACTGAAGCTTTCTTT.

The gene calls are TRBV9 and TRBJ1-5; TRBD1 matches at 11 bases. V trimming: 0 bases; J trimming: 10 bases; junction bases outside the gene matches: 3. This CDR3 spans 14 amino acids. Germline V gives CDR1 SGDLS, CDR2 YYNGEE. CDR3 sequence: CASSVGDRGDPQHF. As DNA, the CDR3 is TGTGCCAGCAGCGTAGGGGACAGGGGGGATCCCCAGCATTTT. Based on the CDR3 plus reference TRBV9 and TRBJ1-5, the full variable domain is DSGVTQTPKHLITATGQRVTLRCSPRSGDLSVYWYQQSLDQGLQFLIQYYNGEERAKGNILERFSAQQFPDLHSELNLSSLELGDSALYFCASSVGDRGDPQHFGDGTRLSIL.

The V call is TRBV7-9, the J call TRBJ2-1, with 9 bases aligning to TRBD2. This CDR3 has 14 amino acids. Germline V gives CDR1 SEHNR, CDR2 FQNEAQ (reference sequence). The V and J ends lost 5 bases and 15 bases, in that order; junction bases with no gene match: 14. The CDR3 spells CASSPDGTSWARFF. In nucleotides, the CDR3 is TGTGCCAGCAGCCCGGACGGGACTAGCTGGGCTCGGTTCTTC.

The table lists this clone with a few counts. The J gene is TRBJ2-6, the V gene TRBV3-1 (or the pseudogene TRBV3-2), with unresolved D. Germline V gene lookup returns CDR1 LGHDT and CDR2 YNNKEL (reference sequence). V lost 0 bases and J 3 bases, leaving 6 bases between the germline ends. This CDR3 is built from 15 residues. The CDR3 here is CASSQEGLGANVLTF. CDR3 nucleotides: TGTGCCAGCAGCCAAGAGGGCCTTGGGGCCAACGTCCTGACTTTC.

CDR3 region: CAITGGVNQPQHF. CDR3 DNA: TGTGCCATCACAGGAGGGGTCAATCAGCCCCAGCATTTT. V usage is TRBV10-3 and J usage is TRBJ1-5; possibly TRBD1 for D (5 bases). The CDR3 loop spans 13 amino acids. Trimming left V 7 bases short and J 3 bases short, with 10 bases between. Germline CDR1 is ENHRY and CDR2 is SYGVKD.

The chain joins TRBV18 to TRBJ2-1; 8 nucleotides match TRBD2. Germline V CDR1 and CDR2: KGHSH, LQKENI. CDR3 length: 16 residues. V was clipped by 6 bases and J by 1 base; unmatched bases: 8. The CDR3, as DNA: TGTGCCAGCTCGCCAACGGGGGGGGCATCCTACAATGAGCAGTTCTTC. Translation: CASSPTGGASYNEQFF.